There are a few counts of the clone carrying this TCR beta chain. The data derive from a study of molecular identifiers for immune sequencing clone quantification. TCRdb passed the PCR reads through MiXCR, listing each CDR3 protein once. The data show 300,000 to 350,000 distinct CDR3 sequences, 20% to 25% seen once. This clonotype was sampled from a human donor in good health. Some libraries in this study had Jurkat cell RNA spiked in. Sequencing used naive CD8+ T cells from blood, with Jurkat cell RNA spiked in. Regarding subset: FACS-sorted CD8+CD4-CCR7+CD45RA+ naive T cells.

CDR3: CASSRSAGQGVPDTQYF. The CDR3 DNA reads as TGTGCCAGCAGCCGATCGGCCGGACAGGGTGTCCCAGATACGCAGTATTTT. The V call is TRBV7-9, the J call TRBJ2-3; 8 bases map to TRBD1. Germline lookup yields CDR1 SEHNR and CDR2 FQNEAQ (reference sequence). The CDR3 sequence is 17 residues long. V was clipped by 5 bases and J by 4 bases; unmatched bases: 14.